This T cell receptor (beta chain) was sequenced in a study of T cell repertoires in cytomegalovirus infection (dated by TCRdb to about 2019). Background on the whole study: Peptide stimulations targeted recently identified HLA-C-restricted CMV epitopes, whose presentation resists viral immunomodulation, together with well-studied HLA-B-restricted epitopes. The HLA type of each donor mattered for the analysis, because public TCR beta signatures pointed to carriage of CMV infection along with the matching HLA type. Summary of the overall study and its limitations: Cumulative frequency of public TCR beta family members discriminated carriers of CMV infection plus the relevant HLA type in this cohort and an independent 352-donor cohort. The ex vivo response was dominated by HLA-C-restricted CMV-specific TCR beta clonotypes, and the single most frequent clonotype in two of eight donors was supplied by these HLA-C-restricted clonotypes.

Counted from cysteine to phenylalanine, this CDR3 has 15 amino acids. Only the CDR3 region is kept as DNA, spanning 45 bases read in frame from base 1. Sequences SGDLS (CDR1) and YYNGEE (CDR2) are obtained from the germline V gene. On this clonotype itself: Its cognate antigen has yet to be identified. The junction does not match germline at one end; this may be a read error.

The data were produced on an Illumina HiSeq 1500. Starting from the raw public reads, TCRdb applied fastp trimming at Q25, assembled clones with MiXCR and retained in-frame beta chains. Under each unique CDR3 protein, matching rows form one entry showing the most common genes and DNA. Here the sample has fewer than 900,000 distinct CDR3 sequences; almost 30% occur a single time. The ten largest clones take up around 13% of the sample. This sample's treatment or condition label indicates: in vitro stimulation with specific CMV peptide epitopes to enrich CMV-specific T cells. The sequence was obtained from a human donor in good health (CMV status not recorded). Some clones in this sample may be carry-over from other donors' samples. The V and J segments used are TRBV9 and TRBJ1-3; too little of a D gene remains to name it. This specimen consisted of cultured CD8+ T cells from PBMCs, obtained from culture after CMV antigen stimulation. The CDR3 region: CASSVDGSSGNTLYF. The nucleotide sequence reads TGTGCCAGCAGCGTAGACGGGTCCTCTGGAAACACCTTATATTTT.